Shown below are 30 T cell receptor beta chains from a single sample sequenced in a study of identical twins. TCRdb used MiXCR to reprocess the 5' RACE reads, holding one entry per CDR3 protein. The table has about 520,000 distinct CDR3 sequences, approximately 22% seen once. These records were also assigned to another study, of T cells expressing NK-cell markers.

The sequenced sample consisted of CD4+ T cells sorted from blood. These receptor sequences come from a woman aged 18-29 years in good health.

This clonotype was counted only a few times. V usage is TRBV20-1 and J usage is TRBJ2-1; TRBD2 matches at 13 bases. The CDR3 is 15 residues long. Germline-derived CDR1 and CDR2 are DFQATT and SNEGSKA (reference sequence). With V trimmed by 3 bases and J by 5 bases, 4 bases remained unmatched. The CDR3 DNA sequence: TGCAGTGCTAGGCAAACTAGCGGGGGGGACAATGAGCAGTTCTTC. It translates to CSARQTSGGDNEQFF.

The CDR3 DNA is TGTGCCACCAGCAGAGATTGGGGCATGCCCCAGCATTTT. Amino acid sequence: CATSRDWGMPQHF. J is TRBJ1-5 and V is TRBV15; D may be TRBD1 (5 bases). The V and J ends lost 0 bases and 9 bases respectively, with 9 bases between them. CDR1 and CDR2 (germline): LNHNV, YYDKDF (reference sequence). The CDR3 sequence is 13 residues long.

The chain links TRBV5-1 to TRBJ1-5; D is possibly TRBD1 (5 bases). Germline CDR1 and CDR2: SGHRS and YFSETQ. CDR3 length equals 17 residues. Trimming left V 1 base short and J 4 bases short, with 18 bases between. CDR3 sequence: CASSLPPPGGPNQPQHF. CDR3 nucleotides: TGCGCCAGCAGCTTGCCGCCCCCCGGGGGACCGAATCAGCCCCAGCATTTT.

The V call is TRBV5-1, the J call TRBJ1-1; 7 bases fit TRBD1. J gave up 6 bases and V 0 bases, and 8 bases lay outside the gene matches. This CDR3 has 15 amino acids. Germline values: CDR1 SGHRS, CDR2 YFSETQ. CDR3 nucleotides: TGCGCCAGCAGCTTGGGCCAGAGACAGGGCTCTGAAGCTTTCTTT. This translates into CASSLGQRQGSEAFF.

V gene TRBV5-1 combines with J gene TRBJ2-5; the D is unclear. The length of the CDR3 is 13 residues. Germline V CDR1 and CDR2: SGHRS, YFSETQ. The V gene lost 2 bases and the J gene lost 3 bases, with 8 bases spanning the gap. The CDR3 sequence: CASSFTDKETQYF. In nucleotides, the CDR3 is TGCGCCAGCAGCTTCACAGACAAAGAGACCCAGTACTTC. Supplemented by reference TRBV5-1 and TRBJ2-5, the full variable domain reads KAGVTQTPRYLIKTRGQQVTLSCSPISGHRSVSWYQQTPGQGLQFLFEYFSETQRNKGNFPGRFSGRQFSNSRSEMNVSTLELGDSALYLCASSFTDKETQYFGPGTRLLVL.

The chain links TRBV12-3 or TRBV12-4 to TRBJ2-7; D is uncertain. The CDR3 covers 12 residues. V was clipped by 2 bases and J by 5 bases, with 7 bases between them. The CDR3 here is CASSLRRHEQYF. The CDR3 DNA sequence: TGTGCCAGCAGTTTAAGGCGCCACGAGCAGTACTTC.

This clonotype came up a few times. The chain employs TRBV9 and TRBJ1-1, with D unclear. V was clipped by 0 bases and J by 3 bases, with 6 bases between them. CDR1 is SGDLS and CDR2 is YYNGEE in the germline V gene. The CDR3 loop spans 13 amino acids. The CDR3 sequence is CASSVALDTEAFF. The CDR3 DNA follows: TGTGCCAGCAGCGTAGCCTTGGACACTGAAGCTTTCTTT.

Only a few counts were recorded for this clonotype. J is TRBJ2-3 and V is TRBV12-3 or TRBV12-4, with TRBD2 matching 8 bases. The V and J ends lost 1 base and 0 bases, in that order; junction bases with no gene match: 6. The CDR3 contains 17 residues. CDR3 sequence reads: CASSLGGRPASTDTQYF. The DNA of the CDR3 is TGTGCCAGCAGTTTAGGCGGGAGGCCCGCCAGCACAGATACGCAGTATTTT.

This clonotype came up many times. The rearrangement links TRBV6-1 to TRBJ1-1; D is uncertain. With 7 bases removed from V and 3 bases from J, the gap between germline ends came to 12 bases. The CDR3 is 13 amino acids. CDR1 and CDR2 (germline): MNHNS, SASEGT. CDR3 sequence (DNA): TGTGCCAGCAACGGGAAACCCTACACTGAAGCTTTCTTT. Translated: CASNGKPYTEAFF.

The chain uses TRBV29-1 and TRBJ1-4; D is uncertain. The germline gives CDR1 SQVTM, CDR2 ANQGSEA. The ends were cut back, 3 bases at V and 1 base at J, with 3 bases in the middle. The CDR3 loop spans 12 amino acids. The CDR3 here is CSVEETNEKLFF. The DNA of the CDR3 is TGCAGCGTTGAGGAAACTAATGAAAAACTGTTTTTT. Variable domain in full (rest from reference TRBV29-1 and TRBJ1-4): SAVISQKPSRDICQRGTSLTIQCQVDSQVTMMFWYRQQPGQSLTLIATANQGSEATYESGFVIDKFPISRPNLTFSTLTVSNMSPEDSSIYLCSVEETNEKLFFGSGTQLSVL.

The chain joins TRBV20-1 to TRBJ2-7; D possibly corresponds to TRBD2 (5 bases). Germline values: CDR1 DFQATT, CDR2 SNEGSKA (reference sequence). V lost 4 bases and J 6 bases, leaving 13 bases between the germline ends. There are 12 residues in the CDR3. The CDR3 reads CSANPRGPEQYF. The CDR3 DNA follows: TGCAGTGCTAACCCTCGAGGGCCCGAGCAGTACTTC.

This clonotype was counted between two and nine times. The J gene is TRBJ1-1, the V gene TRBV19, with D tentatively TRBD1 (6 bases). Trimming removed 5 bases from V and 6 bases from J, with 10 bases in between. The CDR3 runs to 12 residues. The germline gives CDR1 LNHDA, CDR2 SQIVND (reference sequence). As DNA, the CDR3 is TGTGCCAGTAGTCGCAGGGGTTCTGAAGCTTTCTTT. This gives the protein CASSRRGSEAFF.

The chain carries TRBV27 and TRBJ2-7, with 7 bases lining up with TRBD1. With 4 bases clipped from V and 7 bases from J, the junction kept 13 bases outside the gene matches. The CDR3 consists of 15 residues. The germline CDR1 and CDR2 sequences are MNHEY and SMNVEV (reference sequence). This CDR3 is CASSSPRQGKGEQYF. The CDR3 nucleotides are TGTGCCAGCAGTTCCCCGAGACAGGGCAAAGGGGAGCAGTACTTC.

This clonotype has just a few counts. The chain joins TRBV12-3 or TRBV12-4 to TRBJ2-3; unclear D gene. The CDR3 runs 16 residues. The V end lost 6 bases, the J end lost 8 bases, and 24 bases lay between the germline ends. Here the CDR3 DNA reads TGTGCCAGCAGCCCCCGGGCGGCCGCATCCCGGAGTACGCAGTATTTT. Its translation: CASSPRAAASRSTQYF.

The chain recombines TRBV20-1 with TRBJ2-7; D might be TRBD1 (5 bases). V lost 7 bases, J lost 2 bases, and 12 bases lay in between. The CDR3 extends over 12 amino acids. Germline CDR1 DFQATT, CDR2 SNEGSKA (reference sequence). CDR3 in DNA: TGCAGTGTTCCAGGGTCGGCCTACGAGCAGTACTTC. This sequence encodes CSVPGSAYEQYF.

This chain connects TRBV6-2 or TRBV6-3 to TRBJ2-5; weak D call: TRBD1 (7 bases). V lost 11 bases and J lost 1, with 11 bases in between. The germline V gene has CDR1 MNHEY and CDR2 SVGEGT. The CDR3 length is 12 residues. This CDR3 is CAAGQTQETQYF. DNA of the CDR3: TGTGCCGCGGGACAGACCCAAGAGACCCAGTACTTC.

V and J are TRBV5-1 and TRBJ2-3; 9 nucleotides line up with TRBD1. V trimming: 4 bases; J trimming: 2 bases; junction bases outside the gene matches: 8. The germline gives CDR1 SGHRS, CDR2 YFSETQ. This CDR3 is 16 amino acids long. The CDR3 loop is CASSPRGTGFTDTQYF. The CDR3 nucleotides read TGCGCCAGCAGCCCCAGAGGGACAGGGTTCACAGATACGCAGTATTTT.

This clonotype was recorded a few times. This rearrangement joins TRBV18 to TRBJ1-2; possibly TRBD1 for D (6 bases). The ends were cut back, 3 bases at V and 4 bases at J, with 18 bases in the middle. This CDR3 spans 16 amino acids. Germline loops: CDR1 KGHSH, CDR2 LQKENI. CDR3 nucleotide sequence: TGTGCCAGCTCACCCTCTGGGCACAGGGCCGTCTATGGCTACACCTTC. Translating gives CASSPSGHRAVYGYTF.

This clonotype came up a few times. V gene TRBV4-3 combines with J gene TRBJ2-7, with 10 bases that match TRBD1. J lost 4 bases, V lost 3 bases, and 6 bases had no gene match. This CDR3 has 15 amino acids. CDR1 and CDR2 (germline): LGHNA, YSLEER. The DNA for the CDR3 is TGCGCCAGCAGCCAGGCGGGACAGGGGTTTTACGAGCAGTACTTC. Protein product: CASSQAGQGFYEQYF.

The chain has TRBV21-1 and TRBJ1-1. TRBV21-1 is an annotated pseudogene. The CDR3 has 14 amino acids. The CDR3 bases are TGTGCCAGCAGCTGCCCACTAGCGAACACTGAAGCTTTCTTT. This codes for CASSCPLANTEAFF.

V is TRBV24-1 and J is TRBJ2-1; D not resolved. V was pared by 1 base and J by 0 bases, with 9 bases between. CDR3 length: 16 amino acids. CDR1 and CDR2 (germline): KGHDR, SFDVKD. The CDR3 DNA sequence: TGTGCCACCAGTGATTTTGGCACAAGCTCCTACAATGAGCAGTTCTTC. Its translation is CATSDFGTSSYNEQFF.

This rearrangement joins TRBV20-1 to TRBJ1-5; D is uncertain. CDR3 length: 12 residues. Germline V gives CDR1 DFQATT, CDR2 SNEGSKA (reference sequence). V was pared by 2 bases and J by 9 bases, with 11 bases between. The CDR3 DNA sequence: TGCAGTGCTAGATATCCGGGTCGGCCCCAGCATTTT. Its protein is CSARYPGRPQHF.

This clonotype came up once. CDR3 amino acids: CASSLALRGGNEKLFF. The CDR3 coding sequence is TGTGCCAGCAGCTTAGCGCTGAGGGGAGGGAATGAAAAACTGTTTTTT. The chain is built from TRBV7-9 and TRBJ1-4; D may be TRBD1 (5 bases). V lost 0 bases to trimming and J lost 5 bases, with 13 bases between them. The CDR3 has 16 residues. Germline CDR1 and CDR2: SEHNR and FQNEAQ (reference sequence).

The chain has TRBV6-1 and TRBJ2-5, with 7 nucleotides matching TRBD1. Germline V CDR1 and CDR2: MNHNS, SASEGT. The V segment lost 6 bases and the J segment 3 bases; nucleotides outside the gene matches: 4. The CDR3 spans 13 residues. CDR3 bases: TGTGCCAGCAGGGGGACAGTAAAAGAGACCCAGTACTTC. Translation gives CASRGTVKETQYF.

The chain couples TRBV12-3 or TRBV12-4 to TRBJ1-1, with 8 bases matching TRBD1. The J segment lost 10 bases and the V segment lost 3 bases, leaving 1 base of the junction unmatched. The CDR3 has 11 residues. CDR3 nucleotide sequence: TGTGCCAGCAGTTTGACAGGGGCAGCTTTCTTT. Protein product: CASSLTGAAFF.

This clonotype was observed a handful of times. The V gene is TRBV5-1, the J gene TRBJ2-2; 10 bases are a match to TRBD2. Germline V lookup: CDR1 SGHRS, CDR2 YFSETQ. This CDR3 is built from 17 residues. V lost 0 bases and J lost 3; bases outside the gene matches: 5. The CDR3 bases are TGCGCCAGCAGCTTGGCCTTGACTAGCGGGCACACCGGGGAGCTGTTTTTT. Translating gives CASSLALTSGHTGELFF.

V gene TRBV20-1 combines with J gene TRBJ2-2; tentatively, D is TRBD1 (6 bases). The CDR3 sequence is 14 residues long. From germline, CDR1 is DFQATT and CDR2 SNEGSKA (reference sequence). V dropped 1 base and J dropped 4 bases, with 10 bases sitting between them. CDR3 protein: CSARATQGTGELFF. In DNA, the CDR3 is TGCAGTGCTAGAGCTACACAGGGCACCGGGGAGCTGTTTTTT.

This clonotype came up a few times. The chain combines TRBV20-1 with TRBJ2-1; D remains unclear. Between the trimmed V and J ends, which lost 6 bases and 5 bases, there was a span of 14 bases. Germline-derived CDR1 and CDR2 are DFQATT and SNEGSKA (reference sequence). This CDR3 is built from 13 residues. CDR3 coding DNA: TGCAGTGCAACCGGGCCGGCGGACAATGAGCAGTTCTTC. Translation: CSATGPADNEQFF.

The chain has TRBV6-2 or TRBV6-3 and TRBJ2-7, with 11 bases aligning to TRBD2. CDR1 and CDR2 (germline): MNHEY, SVGEGT. The V segment lost 7 bases and the J segment 6 bases; nucleotides outside the gene matches: 5. This CDR3 contains 13 residues. CDR3 sequence reads: CASNLAGGSEQYF. The CDR3 DNA reads as TGTGCCAGCAACCTAGCGGGAGGTTCCGAGCAGTACTTC.

This clonotype was seen at least ten times. CDR3 residues: CSARTGGNTGELFF. CDR3 DNA sequence: TGCAGTGCCAGGACAGGGGGTAACACCGGGGAGCTGTTTTTT. This chain uses TRBV20-1 with TRBJ2-2, with 10 bases identical to TRBD1. The germline V gene encodes CDR1 DFQATT and CDR2 SNEGSKA (reference sequence). This CDR3 is built from 14 residues. The ends lost 6 bases at V and 2 bases at J; junction bases unmatched: 3.